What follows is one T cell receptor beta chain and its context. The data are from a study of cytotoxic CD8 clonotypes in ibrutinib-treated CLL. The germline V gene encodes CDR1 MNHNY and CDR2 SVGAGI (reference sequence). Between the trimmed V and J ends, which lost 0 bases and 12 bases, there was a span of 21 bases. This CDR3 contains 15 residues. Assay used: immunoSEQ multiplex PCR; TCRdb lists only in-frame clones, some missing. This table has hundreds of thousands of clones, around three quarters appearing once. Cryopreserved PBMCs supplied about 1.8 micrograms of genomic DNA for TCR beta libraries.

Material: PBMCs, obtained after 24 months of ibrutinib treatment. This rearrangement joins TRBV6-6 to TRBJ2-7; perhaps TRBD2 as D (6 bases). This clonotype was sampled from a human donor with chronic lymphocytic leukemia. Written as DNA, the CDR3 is TGTGCCAGCAGTTACTCGATAGGGGACTGGATAATGCCGTACTTC. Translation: CASSYSIGDWIMPYF.